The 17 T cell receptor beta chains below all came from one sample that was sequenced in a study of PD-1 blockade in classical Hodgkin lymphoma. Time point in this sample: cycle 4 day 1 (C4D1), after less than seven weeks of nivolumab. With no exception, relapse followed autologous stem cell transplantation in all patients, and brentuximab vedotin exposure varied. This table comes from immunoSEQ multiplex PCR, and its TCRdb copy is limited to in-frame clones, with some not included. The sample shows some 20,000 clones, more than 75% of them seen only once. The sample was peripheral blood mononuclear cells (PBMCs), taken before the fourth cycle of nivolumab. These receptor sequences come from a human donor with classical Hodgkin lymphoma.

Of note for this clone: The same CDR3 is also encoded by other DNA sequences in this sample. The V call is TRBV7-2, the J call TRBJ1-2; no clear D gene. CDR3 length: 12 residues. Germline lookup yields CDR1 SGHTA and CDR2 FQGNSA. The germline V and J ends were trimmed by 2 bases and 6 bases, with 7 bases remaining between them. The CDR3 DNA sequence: TGTGCCAGCAGCTTAATAGGCGATGGCTACACCTTC. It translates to CASSLIGDGYTF.

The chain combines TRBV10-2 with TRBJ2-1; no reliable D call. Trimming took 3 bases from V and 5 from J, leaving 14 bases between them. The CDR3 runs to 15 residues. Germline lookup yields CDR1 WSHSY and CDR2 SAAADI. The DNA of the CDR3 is TGCGCCAGCAGTGAACCCAGCCTTGTGAACAATGAGCAGTTCTTC. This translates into CASSEPSLVNNEQFF.

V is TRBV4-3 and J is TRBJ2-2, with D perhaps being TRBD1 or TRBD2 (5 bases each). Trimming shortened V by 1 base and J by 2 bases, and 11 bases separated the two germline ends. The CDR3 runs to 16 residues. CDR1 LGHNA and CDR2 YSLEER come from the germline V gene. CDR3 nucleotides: TGCGCCAGCAGCCAAGGGGACGGAGGAAACACCGGGGAGCTGTTTTTT. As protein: CASSQGDGGNTGELFF.

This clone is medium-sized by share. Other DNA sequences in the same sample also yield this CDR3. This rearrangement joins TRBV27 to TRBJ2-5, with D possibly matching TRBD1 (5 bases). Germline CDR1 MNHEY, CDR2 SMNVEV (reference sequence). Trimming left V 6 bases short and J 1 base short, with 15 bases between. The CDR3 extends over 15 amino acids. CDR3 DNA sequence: TGTGCCAGCAGCCCTACGCGACAGCTCCAAGAGACCCAGTACTTC. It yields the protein CASSPTRQLQETQYF.

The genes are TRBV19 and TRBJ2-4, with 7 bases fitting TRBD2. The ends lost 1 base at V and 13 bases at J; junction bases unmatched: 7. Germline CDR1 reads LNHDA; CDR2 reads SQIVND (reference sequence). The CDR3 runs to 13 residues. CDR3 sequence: CASSIAASGYQYF. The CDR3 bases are TGTGCCAGTAGTATAGCTGCTAGCGGATACCAGTACTTC.

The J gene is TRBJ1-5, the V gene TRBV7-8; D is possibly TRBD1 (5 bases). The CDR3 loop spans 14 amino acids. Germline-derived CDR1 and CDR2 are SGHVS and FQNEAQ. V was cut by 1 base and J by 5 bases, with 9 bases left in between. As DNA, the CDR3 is TGTGCCAGCAGCTTAGGGCAGGGCTATCAGCCCCAGCATTTT. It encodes CASSLGQGYQPQHF.

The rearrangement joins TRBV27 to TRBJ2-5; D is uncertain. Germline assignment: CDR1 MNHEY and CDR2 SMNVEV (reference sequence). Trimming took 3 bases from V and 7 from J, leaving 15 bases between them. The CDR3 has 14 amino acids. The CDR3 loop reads CASSFTSLAGTQYF. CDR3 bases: TGTGCCAGCAGTTTTACGAGTCTTGCTGGGACCCAGTACTTC.

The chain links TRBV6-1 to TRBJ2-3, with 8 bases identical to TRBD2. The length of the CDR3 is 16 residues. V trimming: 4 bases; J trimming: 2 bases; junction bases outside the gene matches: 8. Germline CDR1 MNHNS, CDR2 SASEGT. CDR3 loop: CASSAASGLSTDTQYF. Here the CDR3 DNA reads TGTGCCAGCAGTGCCGCTAGCGGGCTCTCCACAGATACGCAGTATTTT.

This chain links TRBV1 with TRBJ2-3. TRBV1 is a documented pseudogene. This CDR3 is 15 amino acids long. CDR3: CTSSQCNIGSDTQYF. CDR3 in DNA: TGCACCAGCAGCCAATGTAATATTGGGTCAGATACGCAGTATTTT.

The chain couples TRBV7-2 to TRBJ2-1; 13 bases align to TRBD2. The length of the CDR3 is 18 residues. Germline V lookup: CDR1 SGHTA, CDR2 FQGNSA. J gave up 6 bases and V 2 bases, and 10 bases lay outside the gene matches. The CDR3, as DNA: TGTGCCAGCAGCTTAAGAGTCAGCACTAGCGGGAGGGTCAATGAGCAGTTCTTC. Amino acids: CASSLRVSTSGRVNEQFF.

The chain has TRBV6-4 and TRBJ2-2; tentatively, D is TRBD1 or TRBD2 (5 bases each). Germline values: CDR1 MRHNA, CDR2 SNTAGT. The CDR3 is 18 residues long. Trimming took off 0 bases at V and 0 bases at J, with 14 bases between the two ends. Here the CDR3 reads CASSDSPFGGANTGELFF. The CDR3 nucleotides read TGTGCCAGCAGTGACTCCCCTTTTGGGGGAGCGAACACCGGGGAGCTGTTTTTT.

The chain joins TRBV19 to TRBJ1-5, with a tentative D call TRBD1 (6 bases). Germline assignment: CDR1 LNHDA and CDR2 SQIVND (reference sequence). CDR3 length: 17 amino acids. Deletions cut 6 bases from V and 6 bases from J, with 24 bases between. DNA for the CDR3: TGTGCCAGTAGCTACTTAGGCGGGGGCCCAGCGGGTCAGCCCCAGCATTTT. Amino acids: CASSYLGGGPAGQPQHF.

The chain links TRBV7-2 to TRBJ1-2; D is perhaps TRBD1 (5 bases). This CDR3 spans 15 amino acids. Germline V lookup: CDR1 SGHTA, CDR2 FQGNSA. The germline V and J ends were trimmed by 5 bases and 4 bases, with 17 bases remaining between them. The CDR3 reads CASSQHSGIGYGYTF. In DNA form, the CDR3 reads TGTGCCAGCAGCCAGCACTCAGGGATCGGCTATGGCTACACCTTC.

In DNA, the CDR3 is TGTGCCACCCGGGGTAGCGGAGCCTACGAGCAGTACTTC. Translating gives CATRGSGAYEQYF. V and J are TRBV15 and TRBJ2-7, with a weak D call TRBD2 (6 bases). Germline CDR1 LNHNV, CDR2 YYDKDF (reference sequence). The ends were cut back, 8 bases at V and 2 bases at J, with 13 bases in the middle. The CDR3 extends over 13 amino acids.

The CDR3 loop is CASSPRARAGELFF. In DNA form, the CDR3 reads TGTGCCAGCAGCCCTCGAGCCAGGGCGGGGGAGCTGTTTTTT. This chain connects TRBV7-7 to TRBJ2-2; possibly TRBD1 for D (5 bases). The CDR3 is 14 amino acids. V was pared by 5 bases and J by 8 bases, with 15 bases between. Germline CDR1 SSHAT, CDR2 FNYEAQ (reference sequence).

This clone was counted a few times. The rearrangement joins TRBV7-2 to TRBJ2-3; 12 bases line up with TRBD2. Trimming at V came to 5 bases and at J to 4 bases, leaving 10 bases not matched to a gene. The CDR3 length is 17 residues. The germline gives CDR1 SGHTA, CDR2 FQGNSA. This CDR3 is CASSRSLAGGGADTQYF. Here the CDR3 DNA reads TGTGCCAGCAGCCGTTCACTAGCGGGGGGCGGGGCAGATACGCAGTATTTT.

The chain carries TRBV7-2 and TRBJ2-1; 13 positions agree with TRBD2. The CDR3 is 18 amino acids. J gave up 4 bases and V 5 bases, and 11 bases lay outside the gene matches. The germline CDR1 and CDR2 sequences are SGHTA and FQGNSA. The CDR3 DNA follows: TGTGCCAGCAGCATCCAACTAGGGACTAGCGGGACTTACAATGAGCAGTTCTTC. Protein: CASSIQLGTSGTYNEQFF.